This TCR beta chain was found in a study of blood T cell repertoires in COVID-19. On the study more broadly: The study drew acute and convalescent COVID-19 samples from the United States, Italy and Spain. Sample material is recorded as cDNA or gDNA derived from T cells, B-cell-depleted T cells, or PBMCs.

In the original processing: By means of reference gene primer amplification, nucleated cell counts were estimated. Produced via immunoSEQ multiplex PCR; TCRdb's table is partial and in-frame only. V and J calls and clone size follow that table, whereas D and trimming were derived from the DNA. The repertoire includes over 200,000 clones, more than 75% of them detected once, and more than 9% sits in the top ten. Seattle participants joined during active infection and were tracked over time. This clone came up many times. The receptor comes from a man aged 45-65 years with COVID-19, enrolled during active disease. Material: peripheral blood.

The CDR3 loop reads CASSLGLSGGRGTFNSPLHF. Here the CDR3 DNA reads TGCGCCAGCAGCTTGGGACTGTCGGGGGGCAGGGGAACGTTTAATTCACCCCTCCACTTT. The V call is TRBV5-1, the J call TRBJ1-6; weak D call: TRBD1 (6 bases). Germline lookup yields CDR1 SGHRS and CDR2 YFSETQ. The CDR3 has 20 residues. Deletions cut 0 bases from V and 6 bases from J, with 25 bases between.